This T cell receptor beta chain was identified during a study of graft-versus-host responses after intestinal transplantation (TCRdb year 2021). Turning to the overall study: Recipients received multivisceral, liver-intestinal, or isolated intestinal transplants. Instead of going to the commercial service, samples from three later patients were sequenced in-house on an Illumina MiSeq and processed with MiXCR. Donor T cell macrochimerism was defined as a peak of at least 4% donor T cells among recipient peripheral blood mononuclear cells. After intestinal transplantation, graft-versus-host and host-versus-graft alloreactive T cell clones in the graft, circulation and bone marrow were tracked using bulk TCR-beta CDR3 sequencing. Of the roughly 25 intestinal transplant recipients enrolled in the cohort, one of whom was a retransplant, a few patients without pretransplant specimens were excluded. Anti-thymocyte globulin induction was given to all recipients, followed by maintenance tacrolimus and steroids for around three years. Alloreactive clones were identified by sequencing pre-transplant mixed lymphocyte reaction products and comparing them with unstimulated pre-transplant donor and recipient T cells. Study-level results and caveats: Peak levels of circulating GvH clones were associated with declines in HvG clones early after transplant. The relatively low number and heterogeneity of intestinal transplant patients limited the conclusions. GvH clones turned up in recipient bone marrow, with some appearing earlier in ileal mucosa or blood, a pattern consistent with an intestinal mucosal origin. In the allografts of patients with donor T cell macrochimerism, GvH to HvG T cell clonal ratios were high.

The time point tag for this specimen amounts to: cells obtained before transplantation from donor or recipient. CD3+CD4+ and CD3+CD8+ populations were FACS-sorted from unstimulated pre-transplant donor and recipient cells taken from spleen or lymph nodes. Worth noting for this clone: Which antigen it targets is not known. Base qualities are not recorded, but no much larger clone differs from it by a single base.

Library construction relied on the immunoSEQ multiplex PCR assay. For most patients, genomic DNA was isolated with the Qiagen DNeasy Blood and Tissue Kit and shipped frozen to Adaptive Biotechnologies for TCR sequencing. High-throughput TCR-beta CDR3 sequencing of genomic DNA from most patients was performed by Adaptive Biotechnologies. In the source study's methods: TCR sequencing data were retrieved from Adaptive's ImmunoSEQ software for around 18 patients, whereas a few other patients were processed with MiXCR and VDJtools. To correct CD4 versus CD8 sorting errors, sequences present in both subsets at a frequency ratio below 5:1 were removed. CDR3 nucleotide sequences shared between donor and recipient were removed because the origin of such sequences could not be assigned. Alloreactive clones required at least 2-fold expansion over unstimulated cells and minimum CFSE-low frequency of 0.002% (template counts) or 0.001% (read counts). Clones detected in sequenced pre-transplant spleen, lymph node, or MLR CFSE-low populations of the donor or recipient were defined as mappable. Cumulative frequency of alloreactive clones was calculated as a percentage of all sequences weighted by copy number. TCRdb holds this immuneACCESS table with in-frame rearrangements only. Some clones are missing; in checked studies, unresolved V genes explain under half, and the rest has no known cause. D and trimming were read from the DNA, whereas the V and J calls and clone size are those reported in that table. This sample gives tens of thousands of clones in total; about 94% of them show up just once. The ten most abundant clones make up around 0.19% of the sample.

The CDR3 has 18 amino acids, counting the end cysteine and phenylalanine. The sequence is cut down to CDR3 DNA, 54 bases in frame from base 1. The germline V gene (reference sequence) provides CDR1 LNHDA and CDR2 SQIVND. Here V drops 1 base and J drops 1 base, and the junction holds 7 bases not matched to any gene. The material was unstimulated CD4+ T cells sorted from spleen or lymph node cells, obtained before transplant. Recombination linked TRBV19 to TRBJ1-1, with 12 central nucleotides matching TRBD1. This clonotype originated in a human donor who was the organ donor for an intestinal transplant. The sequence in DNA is TGTGCCAGTAGTATAGGACGACCGGGACAGGGGGCGAACACTGAAGCTTTCTTT. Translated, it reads CASSIGRPGQGANTEAFF.